A single T cell receptor (beta chain) is shown here with its context. Antigen: not known. Peripheral blood came from all dose cohorts at three timepoints. Method: immunoSEQ multiplex PCR; TCRdb's copy keeps in-frame clones and lacks some. The table lists approximately 160,000 clones, 90% to 95% of them singletons. The entry originates in a study of OX40 agonist ivuxolimab in advanced cancers. Study-wide context: Patients achieving partial responses numbered three: one hepatocellular carcinoma case and two cutaneous melanoma cases. Study conclusions and caveats: Clones of CD4+ and CD8+ blood T cells grew by week 6 at doses of 0.1 to 3.0 mg/kg. It was also the case that some nonresponders had low normalized T-cell clonal expansion.

V was pared by 0 bases and J by 2 bases, with 5 bases of the junction left unmatched. From germline, CDR1 is SGDLS and CDR2 YYNGEE. The CDR3 is 16 residues long. Sequences were derived from CD4+ or CD8+ T cells sorted from blood, sampled in a trial of the OX40 agonist ivuxolimab. This rearrangement joins TRBV9 to TRBJ2-5; 9 bases match TRBD1. The clonotype was recovered from an adult with an advanced solid tumor such as melanoma, head and neck, liver or kidney cancer. CDR3 in amino acids: CASSVATGTGQETQYF. The CDR3 DNA reads TGTGCCAGCAGCGTAGCCACCGGGACAGGGCAAGAGACCCAGTACTTC.